The source of this TCR beta chain is a study of T cell responses to AZD1222 COVID-19 vaccine. This table comes from immunoSEQ multiplex PCR, and its TCRdb copy is limited to in-frame clones, with some not included. The sample consists of approximately 150,000 clones, around nine tenths of them appearing once. The J segment lost 3 bases and the V segment lost 4 bases, leaving 6 bases of the junction unmatched. Germline V gene lookup returns CDR1 SGHTA and CDR2 FQGNSA. This CDR3 region has 15 residues. This clonotype was sampled from an adult in good health. The sequencing here drew on peripheral blood, taken on day 0 of AZD1222 vaccination. The chain carries TRBV7-2 and TRBJ2-7, with 10 positions matching TRBD1. As DNA, the CDR3 is TGTGCCAGCAGCTCCCGGGACAGGGGTCTCTACGAGCAGTACTTC. This gives the protein CASSSRDRGLYEQYF.